The T cell receptor (beta chain) under discussion was sequenced for a study of neurological immune-mediated disorders. Study-level points and caveats: HTLV-1-associated myelopathy had the most TCR clonal expansion, and multiple sclerosis had the least, less than healthy controls.

This clonotype was seen repeatedly, ten times or more. Its specificity is not known. The cDNA came from 5'RACE, which used 10-nucleotide random UMIs. From 15-18 subjects, every sequencing run obtained over 190 million TCR-beta sequences. In TCRdb, the 5' RACE reads were re-called with MiXCR into one record per CDR3 protein. The sample records tens of thousands of distinct CDR3 sequences, 3.5% being singletons. CDR3 size: 13 residues. The germline CDR1 and CDR2 sequences are MGHDK and SYGVNS. The junction had 3 bases not matched to a gene; V was cut back by 2 bases and J by 8 bases. The receptor was derived from a woman aged 45 to 65 with multiple sclerosis. The rearrangement joins TRBV25-1 to TRBJ1-5, with 7 bases fitting TRBD1. Material: PBMCs. The CDR3, as DNA: TGTGCCAGCAGTGAACAGGGGGGCAAGCCCCAGCATTTT. It specifies CASSEQGGKPQHF.